This TCR beta chain derives from a study of blood T cell repertoires in COVID-19. Study background: From T cells, B-cell-depleted T cells, or PBMCs came the material, which was cDNA or gDNA.

In the source study's methods: Reference gene primer amplification in the assay estimated nucleated cell counts. Some clones are missing from TCRdb's copy, which holds only in-frame ones; the method was immunoSEQ multiplex PCR. That table furnishes V, J and clone size, whereas the DNA furnished D and trimming. The data show just over 75,000 clones, with approximately 80% seen just once and just under 6% held by the top ten. The germline gives CDR1 MRHNA, CDR2 SNTAGT. This CDR3 region has 12 residues. The V and J ends lost 3 bases and 13 bases respectively, with 15 bases between them. The receptor comes from a man aged 55 to 69 with active or convalescent COVID-19. Sequencing input: peripheral blood. The chain links TRBV6-4 to TRBJ1-2; possible D gene TRBD1, 6 bases. The DNA for the CDR3 is TGTGCCAGCAGTGATGGGGGCCAAAGAAGCACCTTC. Its protein product is CASSDGGQRSTF.